This section outlines one T cell receptor (beta chain) sequence together with its context. As yet, its antigen is unknown. The sample comes from a study of Ad26.COV2.S vaccination and SARS-CoV-2 variants. Whole-study context: Vaccine-arm donor from the placebo-controlled COV1001 Ad26.COV2.S trial. Study outcomes and limitations: Breadth, reportedly substantial, characterized the spike-specific CD8+ and CD4+ T cell responses after vaccination.

Treatment of the sample: around 19 received Ad26.COV2.S at low or high dose, single or two shots; about 5 received placebo; per-sample allocation not given. Material that was analyzed had been drawn on day 63 after the first vaccine or placebo injection. This table comes from immunoSEQ multiplex PCR, and its TCRdb copy is limited to in-frame clones, with some not included. This repertoire shows approximately 480,000 clones, approximately 88% found once; its top ten account for 9.5% to 15%. The length of the CDR3 is 13 residues. Germline CDR1 and CDR2: SGHTA and FQGNSA. Between the trimmed V and J ends, which lost 1 base and 5 bases, there was a span of 8 bases.

The TCR originated in a person between 18 and 60 years old who received the Ad26.COV2.S COVID-19 vaccine or a placebo. V gene TRBV7-2 combines with J gene TRBJ2-5, with D unresolved. The sequencing used peripheral blood, collected in a trial of Ad26.COV2.S vaccine versus placebo. The CDR3 DNA is TGTGCCAGCAGCTTAGGCCCCCCTGAGACCCAGTACTTC. This codes for CASSLGPPETQYF.